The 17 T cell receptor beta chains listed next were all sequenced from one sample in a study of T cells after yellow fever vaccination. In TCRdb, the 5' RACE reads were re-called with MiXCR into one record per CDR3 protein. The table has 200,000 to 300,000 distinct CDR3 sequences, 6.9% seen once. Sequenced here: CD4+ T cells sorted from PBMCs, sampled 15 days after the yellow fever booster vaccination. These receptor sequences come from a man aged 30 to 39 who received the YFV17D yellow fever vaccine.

CDR3 DNA: TGTGCCAGCAGCTCTGACAGGGGAAGAGGCCAAGAGACCCAGTACTTC. Protein: CASSSDRGRGQETQYF. The V gene is TRBV2, the J gene TRBJ2-5; 8 positions match TRBD1. The CDR3 totals 16 residues. Germline V CDR1 and CDR2: SNHLY, FYNNEI. J was trimmed by 1 base and V by 6 bases; bases with no gene match: 10.

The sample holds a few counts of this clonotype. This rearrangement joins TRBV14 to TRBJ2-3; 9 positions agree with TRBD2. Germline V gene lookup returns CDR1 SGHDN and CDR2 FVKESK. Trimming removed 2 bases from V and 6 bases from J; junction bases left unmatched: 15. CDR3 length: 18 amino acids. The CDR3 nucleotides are TGTGCCAGCAGCCAATACTTAAGACTAGCGGAGCTCGGGGATACGCAGTATTTT. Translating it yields CASSQYLRLAELGDTQYF.

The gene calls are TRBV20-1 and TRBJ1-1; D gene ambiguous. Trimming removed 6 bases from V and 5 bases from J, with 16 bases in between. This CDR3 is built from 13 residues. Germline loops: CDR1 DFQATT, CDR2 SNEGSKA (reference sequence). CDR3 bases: TGCAGTGCCCCCGGTAGGGTCATGACTGAAGCTTTCTTT. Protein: CSAPGRVMTEAFF.

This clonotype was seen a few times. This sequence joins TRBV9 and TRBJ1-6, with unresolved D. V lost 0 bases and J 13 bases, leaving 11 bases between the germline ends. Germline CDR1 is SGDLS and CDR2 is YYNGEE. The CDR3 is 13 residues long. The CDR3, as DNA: TGTGCCAGCAGCGTAGGGGGAAATGAGCCCCTCCACTTT. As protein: CASSVGGNEPLHF.

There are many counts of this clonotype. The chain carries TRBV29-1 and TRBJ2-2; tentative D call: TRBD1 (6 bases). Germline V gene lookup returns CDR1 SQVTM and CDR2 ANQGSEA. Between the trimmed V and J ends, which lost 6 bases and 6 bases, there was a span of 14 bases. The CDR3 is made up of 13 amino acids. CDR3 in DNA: TGCAGCGTGTCAACAGGGACCCCCGGGGAGCTGTTTTTT. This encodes CSVSTGTPGELFF.

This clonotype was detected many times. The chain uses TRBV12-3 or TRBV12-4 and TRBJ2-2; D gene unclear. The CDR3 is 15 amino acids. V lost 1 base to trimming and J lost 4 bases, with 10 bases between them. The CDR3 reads CASSLVGIITGELFF. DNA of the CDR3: TGTGCCAGCAGTTTAGTAGGCATCATCACCGGGGAGCTGTTTTTT.

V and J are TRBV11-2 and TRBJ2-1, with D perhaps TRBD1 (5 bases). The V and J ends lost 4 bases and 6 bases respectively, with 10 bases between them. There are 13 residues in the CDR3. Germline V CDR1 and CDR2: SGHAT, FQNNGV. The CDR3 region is CASSWKGFNEQFF. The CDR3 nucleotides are TGTGCCAGCAGCTGGAAGGGGTTCAATGAGCAGTTCTTC.

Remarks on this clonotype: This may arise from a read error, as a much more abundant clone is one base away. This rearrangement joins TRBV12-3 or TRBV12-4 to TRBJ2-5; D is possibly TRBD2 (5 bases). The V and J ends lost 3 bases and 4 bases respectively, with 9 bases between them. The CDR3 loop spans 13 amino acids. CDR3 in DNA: TGTGCCAGCAGTTTTGAGGAGGTAGAGACCCAGTACTTC. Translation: CASSFEEVETQYF.

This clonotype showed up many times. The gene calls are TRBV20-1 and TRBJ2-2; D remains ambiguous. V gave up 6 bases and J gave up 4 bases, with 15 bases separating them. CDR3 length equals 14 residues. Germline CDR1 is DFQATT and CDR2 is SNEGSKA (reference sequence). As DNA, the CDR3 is TGCAGTGCAACAAGGGTTACGGGCACCGGGGAGCTGTTTTTT. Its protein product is CSATRVTGTGELFF.

CDR3 region: CASSSRSVGEKLFF. The CDR3 nucleotides read TGTGCCAGCAGTTCGCGTTCGGTTGGTGAAAAACTGTTTTTT. This chain joins TRBV6-5 and TRBJ1-4; D unresolved. This CDR3 comprises 14 residues. CDR1 is MNHEY, CDR2 SVGAGI, per germline. Trimming took off 4 bases at V and 7 bases at J, with 13 bases between the two ends.

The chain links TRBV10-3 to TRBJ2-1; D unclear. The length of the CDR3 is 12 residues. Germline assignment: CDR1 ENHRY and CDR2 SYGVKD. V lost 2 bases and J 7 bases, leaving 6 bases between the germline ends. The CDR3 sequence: CAISEQRNEQFF. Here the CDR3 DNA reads TGTGCCATCAGTGAGCAGAGAAATGAGCAGTTCTTC.

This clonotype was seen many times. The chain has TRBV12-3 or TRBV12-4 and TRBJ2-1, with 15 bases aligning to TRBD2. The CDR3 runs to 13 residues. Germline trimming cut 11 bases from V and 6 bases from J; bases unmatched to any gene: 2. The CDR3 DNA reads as TGTGCCGGGGGACTAGCGGGGGGCAATGAGCAGTTCTTC. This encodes CAGGLAGGNEQFF.

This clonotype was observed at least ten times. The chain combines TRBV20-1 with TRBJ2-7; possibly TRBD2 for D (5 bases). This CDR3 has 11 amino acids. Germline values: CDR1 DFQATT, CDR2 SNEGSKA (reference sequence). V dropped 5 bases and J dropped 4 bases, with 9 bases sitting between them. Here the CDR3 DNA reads TGCAGTGCTGAGGGAAAGTACGAGCAGTACTTC. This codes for CSAEGKYEQYF.

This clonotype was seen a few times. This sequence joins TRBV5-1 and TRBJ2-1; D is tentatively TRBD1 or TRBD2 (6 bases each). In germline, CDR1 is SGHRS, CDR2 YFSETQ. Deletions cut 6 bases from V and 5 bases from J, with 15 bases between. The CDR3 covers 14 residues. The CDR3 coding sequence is TGCGCCAGCAAGGGGGAGCGGGTCGACAATGAGCAGTTCTTC. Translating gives CASKGERVDNEQFF.

This CDR3 is CASTLGRSLSYEQYF. Written as DNA, the CDR3 is TGTGCCAGCACCCTTGGTCGCTCCCTCTCCTACGAGCAGTACTTC. The chain combines TRBV7-2 with TRBJ2-7; D is undetermined. This CDR3 has 15 residues. Per germline, CDR1 SGHTA and CDR2 FQGNSA. V was cut by 7 bases and J by 0 bases, with 16 bases left in between.

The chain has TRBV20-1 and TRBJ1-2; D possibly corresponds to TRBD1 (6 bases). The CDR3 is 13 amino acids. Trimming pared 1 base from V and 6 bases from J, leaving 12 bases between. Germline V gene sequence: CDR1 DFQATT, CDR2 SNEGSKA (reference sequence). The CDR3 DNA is TGCAGTGCTAGAGGCGGGGGCAACCATGGCTACACCTTC. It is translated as CSARGGGNHGYTF.

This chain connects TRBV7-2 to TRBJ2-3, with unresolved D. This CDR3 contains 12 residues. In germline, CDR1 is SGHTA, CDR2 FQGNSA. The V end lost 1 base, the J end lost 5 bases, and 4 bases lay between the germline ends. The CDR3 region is CASSLVIDTQYF. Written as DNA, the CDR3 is TGTGCCAGCAGCTTAGTGATAGATACGCAGTATTTT.